Below, 25 T cell receptor beta chains from the same sample are listed, as sequenced in a study of shared clonotypes between healthy human individuals. TCRdb's copy holds only in-frame clones and misses some; the assay was immunoSEQ multiplex PCR. The sample carries some 1,100,000 clones, about 80% recorded once. What was sequenced was memory CD4+ T cells from PBMCs. Subset noted: CD45RA-negative fraction. The origin of the receptors is a young man in good health. Some clones in this sample may be carry-over from other donors' samples.

The chain recombines TRBV28 with TRBJ2-5, with D uncertain. The end of the DNA aligns better with TRBJ2-7, so the J call may be wrong. CDR1 MDHEN and CDR2 SYDVKM come from the germline V gene. The CDR3 loop spans 12 amino acids. The DNA for the CDR3 is TGTGCCAGCAGTCGTGTCGTAGCCGAGCAGTACTTC. This translates into CASSRVVAEQYF.

The chain combines TRBV6-1 with TRBJ2-2; 8 bases map to TRBD2. Trimming took 3 bases from V and 4 from J; bases not matched to a gene: 4. This CDR3 spans 15 amino acids. The V gene's germline CDR1 is MNHNS and CDR2 SASEGT. The CDR3 region is CASSEPSGSTGELFF. The CDR3 bases are TGTGCCAGCAGTGAGCCCAGCGGGAGCACCGGGGAGCTGTTTTTT.

The rearrangement uses TRBV2 and TRBJ2-5; no firm D call. Germline V gene sequence: CDR1 SNHLY, CDR2 FYNNEI. The CDR3 extends over 15 amino acids. V was trimmed by 0 bases and J by 7 bases, leaving 15 bases between them. The CDR3 DNA is TGTGCCAGCAGTGAAGCGCTACCACTTAAAGGGACCCAGTACTTC. Protein: CASSEALPLKGTQYF. The full variable domain, completed using reference TRBV2 and TRBJ2-5, is EPEVTQTPSHQVTQMGQEVILRCVPISNHLYFYWYRQILGQKVEFLVSFYNNEISEKSEIFDDQFSVERPDGSNFTLKIRSTKLEDSAMYFCASSEALPLKGTQYFGPGTRLLVL.

CDR3 bases: TGTGCCAGCAGTGAAATGACAGGGGATTATCAGCCCCAGCATTTT. It specifies CASSEMTGDYQPQHF. This chain joins TRBV2 and TRBJ1-5; 8 bases are shared with TRBD1. The germline V gene has CDR1 SNHLY and CDR2 FYNNEI. This CDR3 contains 15 residues. Unmatched junction bases numbered 5, after V lost 2 bases and J lost 5 bases.

CDR3: CASSLGPGQGYEQYF. The DNA of the CDR3 is TGTGCCAGCAGCCTAGGGCCGGGACAGGGTTACGAGCAGTACTTC. The gene calls are TRBV28 and TRBJ2-7, with TRBD1 matching 9 bases. This CDR3 has 15 residues. V lost 6 bases, J lost 4 bases, and 10 bases stayed unmatched. The germline gives CDR1 MDHEN, CDR2 SYDVKM. The full variable domain, its missing parts supplied by reference TRBV28 and TRBJ2-7, is DVKVTQSSRYLVKRTGEKVFLECVQDMDHENMFWYRQDPGLGLRLIYFSYDVKMKEKGDIPEGYSVSREKKERFSLILESASTNQTSMYLCASSLGPGQGYEQYFGPGTRLTVT.

This clone has more than one count but fewer than ten. Given a much more abundant clone one base away, this may be a read error. The same CDR3 arises from other DNA sequences in this sample as well. The chain combines TRBV5-4 with TRBJ2-3; 13 bases are a match to TRBD2. Germline CDR1 reads SGHNT; CDR2 reads YYREEE (reference sequence). The CDR3 spans 16 residues. V lost 4 bases to trimming and J lost 2 bases; unmatched junction nucleotides: 4. CDR3 sequence (DNA): TGTGCCAGCAGCGCCGGACTAGCGGGAGCCACAGATACGCAGTATTTT. Translating gives CASSAGLAGATDTQYF.

This chain links TRBV7-2 with TRBJ2-1; TRBD2 aligns across 9 bases. Trimming cost V 3 bases and J 8 bases; bases outside gene matches: 5. CDR3 size: 14 residues. Germline V CDR1 and CDR2: SGHTA, FQGNSA. The CDR3 protein is CASSLGSGSYEQFF. CDR3 nucleotide sequence: TGTGCCAGCAGCTTGGGTAGCGGGAGCTATGAGCAGTTCTTC.

This clone was detected once. This rearrangement joins TRBV5-4 to TRBJ1-4; D unclear. V dropped 0 bases and J dropped 7 bases, with 10 bases sitting between them. This CDR3 has 14 residues. From germline, CDR1 is SGHNT and CDR2 YYREEE (reference sequence). CDR3 region: CASSLASRAEKLFF. For the CDR3, the DNA is TGTGCCAGCAGCTTGGCCAGCCGGGCTGAAAAACTGTTTTTT.

The rearrangement uses TRBV5-1 and TRBJ1-3; no definite D call. The CDR3 has 15 amino acids. V lost 6 bases to trimming and J lost 2 bases, with 15 bases between them. The germline gives CDR1 SGHRS, CDR2 YFSETQ. The CDR3 loop reads CASTPSSGTGNTIYF. DNA of the CDR3: TGCGCCAGCACCCCCTCGAGCGGCACTGGAAACACCATATATTTT.

This rearrangement joins TRBV18 to TRBJ2-3; D gene unclear. Germline V gene sequence: CDR1 KGHSH, CDR2 LQKENI. Trimming stripped 5 bases from V and 0 bases from J, with 12 bases between. The CDR3 is 15 amino acids. This chain's CDR3 is CASSSQDGSTDTQYF. The CDR3 nucleotides are TGTGCCAGCTCATCCCAGGACGGTAGCACAGATACGCAGTATTTT.

The gene calls are TRBV5-1 and TRBJ2-5; D is unresolved. The CDR3 length is 13 residues. Germline lookup yields CDR1 SGHRS and CDR2 YFSETQ. Trimming left V 6 bases short and J 4 bases short, with 13 bases between. This chain's CDR3 is CASKFEGPETQYF. CDR3 DNA: TGCGCCAGCAAGTTCGAAGGACCAGAGACCCAGTACTTC.

The chain links TRBV6-1 to TRBJ2-7; TRBD1 matches 9 bases. This CDR3 is built from 19 residues. Germline CDR1 MNHNS, CDR2 SASEGT. V lost 4 bases and J lost 3; bases outside the gene matches: 19. CDR3 residues: CASSGEYRPGTGLHYEQYF. For the CDR3, the DNA is TGTGCCAGCAGTGGGGAATATAGACCCGGGACAGGGCTCCACTACGAGCAGTACTTC.

The chain combines TRBV5-1 with TRBJ1-1; D remains unclear. This CDR3 spans 14 amino acids. Looked up from germline, CDR1 is SGHRS and CDR2 is YFSETQ. V shed 0 bases and J shed 2 bases, with 8 bases lying between them. The CDR3 reads CASSLGSFNTEAFF. The CDR3 DNA reads as TGCGCCAGCAGCTTGGGGAGCTTTAACACTGAAGCTTTCTTT. Full variable domain (missing parts from reference TRBV5-1 and TRBJ1-1): KAGVTQTPRYLIKTRGQQVTLSCSPISGHRSVSWYQQTPGQGLQFLFEYFSETQRNKGNFPGRFSGRQFSNSRSEMNVSTLELGDSALYLCASSLGSFNTEAFFGQGTRLTVV.

This clone occurred a few times. The chain carries TRBV11-2 and TRBJ2-2; TRBD1 is a possible D gene (5 bases). Trimming pared 6 bases from V and 4 bases from J, leaving 12 bases between. The CDR3 has 14 amino acids. Germline lookup yields CDR1 SGHAT and CDR2 FQNNGV. The CDR3 protein is CASSYRQSTGELFF. CDR3 nucleotide sequence: TGTGCCAGCAGTTACAGACAGTCCACCGGGGAGCTGTTTTTT.

The V call is TRBV5-1, the J call TRBJ1-2; 7 nucleotides agree with TRBD1. Unmatched junction bases numbered 3, after V lost 4 bases and J lost 0 bases. This CDR3 comprises 14 residues. Germline V gene lookup returns CDR1 SGHRS and CDR2 YFSETQ. The CDR3 bases are TGCGCCAGCAGCGGAGGGACAGCTAACTATGGCTACACCTTC. It encodes CASSGGTANYGYTF.

This clone appeared once. V is TRBV18 and J is TRBJ2-7; TRBD1 might be the D (6 bases). Germline V gene data show CDR1 as KGHSH and CDR2 as LQKENI. The CDR3 runs to 15 residues. With 0 bases removed from V and 6 bases from J, the gap between germline ends came to 15 bases. The CDR3 spells CASSPPTGKNSEQYF. The CDR3 DNA reads TGTGCCAGCTCACCACCAACAGGGAAGAATAGCGAGCAGTACTTC.

This chain links TRBV2 with TRBJ1-5; D gene unclear. The CDR3 covers 15 residues. V was clipped by 8 bases and J by 3 bases, with 17 bases between them. Germline lookup yields CDR1 SNHLY and CDR2 FYNNEI. As DNA, the CDR3 is TGTGCCAGCCGCCCCGGGAGGGAAGACAATCAGCCCCAGCATTTT. Amino acids: CASRPGREDNQPQHF.

V usage is TRBV28 and J usage is TRBJ1-1; D gene ambiguous. Germline V gene sequence: CDR1 MDHEN, CDR2 SYDVKM. Trimming shortened V by 6 bases and J by 5 bases, and 19 bases separated the two germline ends. CDR3 length: 15 residues. The CDR3 coding sequence is TGTGCCAGCAGGGGTGCTGAGGGCTTTTTAACTGAAGCTTTCTTT. This sequence encodes CASRGAEGFLTEAFF.

This clone was counted a single time. The rearrangement joins TRBV7-9 to TRBJ1-5, with D unclear. CDR1 SEHNR and CDR2 FQNEAQ come from the germline V gene (reference sequence). V was cut by 4 bases and J by 3 bases, with 4 bases left in between. This CDR3 region has 12 residues. CDR3 sequence: CASSSVNQPQHF. The DNA for the CDR3 is TGTGCCAGCAGCTCCGTCAATCAGCCCCAGCATTTT.

The V and J genes are TRBV20-1 and TRBJ1-2, with D maybe TRBD1 (5 bases). Germline V gene data show CDR1 as DFQATT and CDR2 as SNEGSKA (reference sequence). The CDR3 covers 11 residues. V shed 7 bases and J shed 1 base, with 7 bases lying between them. For the CDR3, the DNA is TGCAGTGTCAGGGTTAACTATGGCTACACCTTC. Translating it yields CSVRVNYGYTF.

The V call is TRBV5-1, the J call TRBJ1-3, with D possibly matching TRBD1 (5 bases). Germline CDR1 and CDR2: SGHRS and YFSETQ. This CDR3 contains 16 residues. The germline V and J ends were trimmed by 0 bases and 0 bases, with 10 bases remaining between them. The CDR3 DNA follows: TGCGCCAGCAGCTTGGTTATGGGGGGCTCTGGAAACACCATATATTTT. This gives the protein CASSLVMGGSGNTIYF.

This chain links TRBV5-1 with TRBJ2-2, with D hard to call. CDR1 and CDR2 (germline): SGHRS, YFSETQ. Deletions cut 3 bases from V and 3 bases from J, with 12 bases between. CDR3 length: 15 amino acids. CDR3 DNA sequence: TGCGCCAGCAGCTCCGAGGCGAGTTACACCGGGGAGCTGTTTTTT. It encodes CASSSEASYTGELFF.

This chain uses TRBV6-1 with TRBJ2-1; 8 bases are a match to TRBD1. V was pared by 4 bases and J by 5 bases, with 7 bases of the junction left unmatched. The germline V gene encodes CDR1 MNHNS and CDR2 SASEGT. The CDR3 has 15 amino acids. DNA of the CDR3: TGTGCCAGCAGTGCCCTGGACAGGGTAAACAATGAGCAGTTCTTC. Translated: CASSALDRVNNEQFF.

The chain is built from TRBV2 and TRBJ2-5, with 8 bases aligning to TRBD2. The trim removed 3 bases at V and 5 bases at J, leaving 11 bases unmatched. The CDR3 consists of 16 residues. CDR1 and CDR2 from the germline V gene are SNHLY and FYNNEI. This CDR3 is CASSDEAGAGSETQYF. The DNA for the CDR3 is TGTGCCAGCAGTGACGAAGCGGGAGCGGGGTCGGAGACCCAGTACTTC.

This clone was observed a single time. The rearrangement joins TRBV15 to TRBJ1-2, with D tentatively TRBD1 (5 bases). V was pared by 9 bases and J by 0 bases, with 11 bases between. CDR1 LNHNV and CDR2 YYDKDF come from the germline V gene (reference sequence). This CDR3 contains 13 residues. The CDR3 DNA is TGTGCCACGGGGGACCTAACTAACTATGGCTACACCTTC. Its translation: CATGDLTNYGYTF.